This T cell receptor beta chain comes out of a study of CXCR3-negative and CXCR3-positive naive CD8 T cells. The study made its TRB cDNA libraries by 5' RACE, adding UMI labels. TCRdb reprocessed the 5' RACE reads and reports one entry per CDR3 protein, with no DNA. This table holds 40,000 to 45,000 distinct CDR3 sequences. Germline V gives CDR1 MNHEY, CDR2 SVGEGT. This CDR3 is built from 13 residues. The V and J genes are TRBV6-2 or TRBV6-3 and TRBJ1-4. This receptor was taken from a human donor in good health. Some clones in this sample may be carry-over from other donors' samples. Sequences were obtained from naive CXCR3- CD8+ T cells from blood. Subset noted: CD45RO-CCR7+CD27+CD95- naive CD8+ T cells lacking CXCR3 (TNR3-). The CDR3 sequence: CASSYSGPEKLFF.